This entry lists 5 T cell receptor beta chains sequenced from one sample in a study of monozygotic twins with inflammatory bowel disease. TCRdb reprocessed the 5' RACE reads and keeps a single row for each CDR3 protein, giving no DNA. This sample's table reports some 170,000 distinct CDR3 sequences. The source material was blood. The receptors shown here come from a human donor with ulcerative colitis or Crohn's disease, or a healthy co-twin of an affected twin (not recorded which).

The CDR3 here is CSAYPIHGSLNEQFF. The chain joins TRBV20-1 to TRBJ2-1; the TCRdb D gene call, TRBD2, has no DNA to confirm it. The CDR3 has 15 residues. Germline loops: CDR1 DFQATT, CDR2 SNEGSKA (reference sequence).

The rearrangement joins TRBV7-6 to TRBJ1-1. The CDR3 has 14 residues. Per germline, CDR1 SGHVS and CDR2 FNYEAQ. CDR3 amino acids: CASSLEGSWTEAFF.

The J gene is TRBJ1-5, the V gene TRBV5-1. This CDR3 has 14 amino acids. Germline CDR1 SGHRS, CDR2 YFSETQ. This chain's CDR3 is CASSLTGPGQPQHF.

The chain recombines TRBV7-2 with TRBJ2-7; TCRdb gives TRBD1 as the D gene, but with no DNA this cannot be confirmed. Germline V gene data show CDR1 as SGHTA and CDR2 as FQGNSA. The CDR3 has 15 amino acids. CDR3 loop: CASSLGQELYYEQYF.

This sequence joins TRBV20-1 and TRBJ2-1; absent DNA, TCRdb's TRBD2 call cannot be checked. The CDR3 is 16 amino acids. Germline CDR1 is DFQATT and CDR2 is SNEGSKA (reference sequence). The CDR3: CSARGYSGRPYNEQFF.